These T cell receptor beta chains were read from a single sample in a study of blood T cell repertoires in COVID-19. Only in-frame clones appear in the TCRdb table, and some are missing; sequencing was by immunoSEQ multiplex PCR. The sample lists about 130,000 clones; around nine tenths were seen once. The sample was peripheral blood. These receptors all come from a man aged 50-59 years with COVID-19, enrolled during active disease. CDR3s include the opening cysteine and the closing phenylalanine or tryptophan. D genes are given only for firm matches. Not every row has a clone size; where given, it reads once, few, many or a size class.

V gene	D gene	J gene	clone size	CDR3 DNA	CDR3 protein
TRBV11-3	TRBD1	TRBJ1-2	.	TGTGCCAGCAGCCCCGCAGGGGGATACGGCTACACCTTC	CASSPAGGYGYTF
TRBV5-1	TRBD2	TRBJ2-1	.	TGCGCCAGCAGCTTGGCCCCAACCGGGACTAGCGGGGGGGGTGAGCAGTTCTTC	CASSLAPTGTSGGGEQFF
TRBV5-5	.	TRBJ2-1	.	TGTGCCAGCAGCCGCACGTGGGTCGGGAGTGGATCCCCTAGGGACAATGAGCAGTTCTTC	CASSRTWVGSGSPRDNEQFF
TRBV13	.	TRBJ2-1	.	TGTGCCAGCAGCTTAGGGACACCTACCTACAATGAGCAGTTCTTC	CASSLGTPTYNEQFF
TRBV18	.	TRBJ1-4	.	TGTGCCAGCTCACCAGGGGCGCTCGGTGAAAAACTGTTTTTT	CASSPGALGEKLFF
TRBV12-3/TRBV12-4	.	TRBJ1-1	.	TGTGCCAGCAGTGTTACCGCGGGCACTGAAGCTTTCTTT	CASSVTAGTEAFF
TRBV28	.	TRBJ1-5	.	TGTGCCAGCAGAGCAGGAGGGCAGCCCCAGCATTTT	CASRAGGQPQHF
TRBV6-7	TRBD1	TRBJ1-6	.	TGTGCCAGCAGTCCACTCAAGGGGGCGAATTCACCCCTCCACTTT	CASSPLKGANSPLHF
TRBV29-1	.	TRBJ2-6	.	TGCAGCGTTGCTTTTTCTGGGGCCAACGTCCTGACTTTC	CSVAFSGANVLTF
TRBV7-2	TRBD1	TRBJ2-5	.	TGTGCCAGCAGCTTAACCGGGACAGCAGAGACCCAGTACTTC	CASSLTGTAETQYF
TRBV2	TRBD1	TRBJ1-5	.	TGTGCCAGCAGAGGGACAGGGGGAGAACAGCCCCAGCATTTT	CASRGTGGEQPQHF
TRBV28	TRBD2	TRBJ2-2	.	TGTGCCAGCAGTTTTATCTCGACTAGCGTACGCACCGGGGAGCTGTTTTTT	CASSFISTSVRTGELFF
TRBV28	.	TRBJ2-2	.	TGTGCCAGCACCGGTCCCGGGGAGCTGTTTTTT	CASTGPGELFF
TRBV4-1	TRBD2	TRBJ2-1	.	TGCGCCAGCAGCCGCCCTTTCCCGGGACTAGCGGGAGGGAATGAGCAGTTCTTC	CASSRPFPGLAGGNEQFF
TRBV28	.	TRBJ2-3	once	TGTGCCAGCAGTTTAGGGGGGGGCGTCACAGATACGCAGTATTTT	CASSLGGGVTDTQYF
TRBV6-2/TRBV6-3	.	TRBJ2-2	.	TGTGCCAGCAGCATGAGGGGGACCGCGAACACCGGGGAGCTGTTTTTT	CASSMRGTANTGELFF
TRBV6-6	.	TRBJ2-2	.	TGTGCCAGCACCTCGGAGAGGGACACCGGGGAGCTGTTTTTT	CASTSERDTGELFF
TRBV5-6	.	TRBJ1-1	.	TGTGCCAGCAGCCCGACGGGGAACACTGAAGCTTTCTTT	CASSPTGNTEAFF
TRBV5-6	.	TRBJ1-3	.	TGTGCCAGCAGCTTGGCTTTGGGGGCCTCATCTGGAAACACCATATATTTT	CASSLALGASSGNTIYF
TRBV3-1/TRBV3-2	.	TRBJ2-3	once	TGTGCCAGCAGCCCAGCTGGAGGTGGAGATACGCAGTATTTT	CASSPAGGGDTQYF
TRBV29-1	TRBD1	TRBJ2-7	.	TGCAGCGTTGTTGGGACAGGTACATGGGAGCAGTACTTC	CSVVGTGTWEQYF
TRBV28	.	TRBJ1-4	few	TGTGCCAGCAGTTTCCCGCAGGGCCGCGAAAAACTGTTTTTT	CASSFPQGREKLFF
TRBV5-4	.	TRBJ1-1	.	TGTGCCAGCAGCTTGAGGGGGAACACTGAAGCTTTCTTT	CASSLRGNTEAFF
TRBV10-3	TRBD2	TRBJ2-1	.	TGTGCCATCAGTGGGAGCGGGGGGGGCTCCTACAATGAGCAGTTCTTC	CAISGSGGGSYNEQFF
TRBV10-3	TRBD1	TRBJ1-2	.	TGTGCCATCAGCCGCACAGGGGTAGATTATGGCTACACCTTC	CAISRTGVDYGYTF
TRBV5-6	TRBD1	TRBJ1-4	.	TGTGCCAGCAGCTTTCTACAGGGGTGGGGGAATGAAAAACTGTTTTTT	CASSFLQGWGNEKLFF
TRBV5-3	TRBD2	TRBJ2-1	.	TGTGCCAGAAGCTTGGAGACTAGCGGGGTTAGCTCCTACAATGAGCAGTTCTTC	CARSLETSGVSSYNEQFF
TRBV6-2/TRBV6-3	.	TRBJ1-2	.	TGTGCCAGCAGTTACGGGGCAGACCTTAACTATGGCTACACCTTC	CASSYGADLNYGYTF
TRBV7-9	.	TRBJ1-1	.	TGTGCCAGCAGCTTAGGGGGAGCGGGTGGCACTGAAGCTTTCTTT	CASSLGGAGGTEAFF
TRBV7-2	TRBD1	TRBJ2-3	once	TGTGCCAGCAGCCAAACAGGGGGCGAACGGTATTTT	CASSQTGGERYF
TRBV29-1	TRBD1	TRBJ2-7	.	TGCAGCACCGGGACAGCCTACGAGCAGTACTTC	CSTGTAYEQYF
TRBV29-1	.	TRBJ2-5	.	TGCAGCGTTAGACCTCGGGGGATTGGGCAGACCCAGTACTTC	CSVRPRGIGQTQYF
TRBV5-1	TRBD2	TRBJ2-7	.	TGCGCCAGCAGCCGAGGGACTAGCGGGAGCTACGAGCAGTACTTC	CASSRGTSGSYEQYF
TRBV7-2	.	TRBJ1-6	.	TGTGCCAGCAGCTTAGCAGCGGGGAATTCACCCCTCCACTTT	CASSLAAGNSPLHF
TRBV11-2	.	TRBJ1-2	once	TGTGCCAGCAGCTTAGAAGCGGGGCGTAACTATGGCTACACCTTC	CASSLEAGRNYGYTF
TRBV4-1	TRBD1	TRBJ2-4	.	TGCGCCAGCAGCCAAGAGGGGACAGGGAGAAACATTCAGTACTTC	CASSQEGTGRNIQYF
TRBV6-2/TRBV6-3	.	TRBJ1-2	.	TGTGCCAGCAGTTACTCGGGCACTAACTATGGCTACACCTTC	CASSYSGTNYGYTF
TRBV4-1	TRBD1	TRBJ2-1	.	TGCGCCAGCAGCCGTTTTTTCCGGGACAGCCCGTACAATGAGCAGTTCTTC	CASSRFFRDSPYNEQFF
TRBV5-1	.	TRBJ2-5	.	TGCGCCAGCAGCGCCTCGGGACTCCAAGAGACCCAGTACTTC	CASSASGLQETQYF
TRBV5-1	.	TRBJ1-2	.	TGCGCCAGCAGCTCCTCTCCCGACAGGATCAACTATGGCTACACCTTC	CASSSSPDRINYGYTF
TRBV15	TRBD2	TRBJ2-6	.	TGTGCCACCAGCAGGGAGGGACTAGCGGGAACCACTGGGGCCAACGTCCTGACTTTC	CATSREGLAGTTGANVLTF
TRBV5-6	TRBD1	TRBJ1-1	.	TGTGCCAGCAGCCTTTACCCGACAGGGGGAAGCACTGAAGCTTTCTTT	CASSLYPTGGSTEAFF
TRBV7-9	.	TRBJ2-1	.	TGTGCCAGCAGCGGCTGGGTCCAGCGGGATGAGCAGTTCTTC	CASSGWVQRDEQFF
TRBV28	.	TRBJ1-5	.	TGTGCCAGCAGTTCTCCGGGCAGGGGCAATCAGCCCCAGCATTTT	CASSSPGRGNQPQHF
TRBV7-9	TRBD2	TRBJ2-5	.	TGTGCCAGCAGCCCTCTGGGGACTAGCCAAGAGACCCAGTACTTC	CASSPLGTSQETQYF
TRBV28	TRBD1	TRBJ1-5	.	TGTGCCAGCAAAAGCGGCAGGGACAGTCAGCCCCAGCATTTT	CASKSGRDSQPQHF
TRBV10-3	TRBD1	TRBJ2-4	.	TGTGCCATCAGTGACACAGGGGTAGCCAAAAACATTCAGTACTTC	CAISDTGVAKNIQYF
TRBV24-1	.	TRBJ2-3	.	TGTGCCACCAGTGAGGGGACATGGGATACGCAGTATTTT	CATSEGTWDTQYF
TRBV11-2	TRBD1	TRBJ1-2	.	TGTGCCAGCAGCTCAATCCGGGACAGGGTAGATGGCTACACCTTC	CASSSIRDRVDGYTF
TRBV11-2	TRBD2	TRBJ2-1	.	TGTGCCAGCAGAGCGGGGGGGGCCTACAATGAGCAGTTCTTC	CASRAGGAYNEQFF